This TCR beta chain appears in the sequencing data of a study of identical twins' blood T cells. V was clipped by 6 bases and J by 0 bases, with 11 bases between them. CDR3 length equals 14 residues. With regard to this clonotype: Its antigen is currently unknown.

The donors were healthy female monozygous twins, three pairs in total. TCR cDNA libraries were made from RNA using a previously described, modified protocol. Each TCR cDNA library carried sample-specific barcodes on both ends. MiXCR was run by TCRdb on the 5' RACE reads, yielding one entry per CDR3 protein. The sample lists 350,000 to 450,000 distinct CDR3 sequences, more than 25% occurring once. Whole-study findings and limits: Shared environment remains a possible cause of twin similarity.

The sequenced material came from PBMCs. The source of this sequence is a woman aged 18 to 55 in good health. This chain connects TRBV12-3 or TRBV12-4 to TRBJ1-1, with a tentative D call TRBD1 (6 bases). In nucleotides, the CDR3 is TGTGCCAGCAGAAAGGGGGGGATGAACACTGAAGCTTTCTTT. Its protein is CASRKGGMNTEAFF.